The rows below give T cell receptor beta chains drawn from one sample of a study of cytomegalovirus exposure and HLA in healthy donors. Some clones are missing from TCRdb's copy, which holds only in-frame ones; the method was immunoSEQ multiplex PCR. The sample has tens of thousands of clones; about 53% are singletons. What was sequenced was PBMCs. The source is a woman aged 40 to 50 in good health and CMV-seropositive. The CDR3 runs from the conserved cysteine through the conserved F or W. D genes are given only for firm matches. Clone size appears in some rows only: once, few, many, or a class for an expanded clone.

>few|15|TRBV6-5|TRBJ1-2|.
TGTGCCAGCAGTTACAATCGGGACATCCGCTATGGCTACACCTTC
CASSYNRDIRYGYTF
>.|11|TRBV14|TRBJ2-7|.
TGTGCCAGCAGCAAGTCTCGGGAGCAGTACTTC
CASSKSREQYF
>.|13|TRBV27|TRBJ1-6|TRBD1
TGTGCCAGCAGGGTGACAGGGCTTGGACCCCTCCACTTT
CASRVTGLGPLHF
>few|17|TRBV12-5|TRBJ1-1|.
TGTGCTAGTGCCACGGGAATGAACTCCCTGTGGAACACTGAAGCTTTCTTT
CASATGMNSLWNTEAFF
>.|14|TRBV7-9|TRBJ1-1|.
TGTGCCAGCAGCTTAGCTCCTCGACAGCACGAAGCTTTCTTT
CASSLAPRQHEAFF
>.|12|TRBV7-9|TRBJ1-1|TRBD1
TGTGCCAGCAGCCTCAGGGGGACTGAAGCTTTCTTT
CASSLRGTEAFF
>medium-sized|13|TRBV6-4|TRBJ2-2|.
TGTGCCAGCAGTGACAGGGGCACCGGGGAGCTGTTTTTT
CASSDRGTGELFF
>.|14|TRBV7-2|TRBJ2-3|.
TGTGCCAGCAGCTCGGCAGGGGGGACAGATACGCAGTATTTT
CASSSAGGTDTQYF
>.|16|TRBV5-8|TRBJ2-5|.
TGTGCCAGCAGCTTGGCAGGACAGCCCATAGGAGAGACCCAGTACTTC
CASSLAGQPIGETQYF
>few|16|TRBV28|TRBJ1-1|.
TGTGCCAGCACCTATTCAGACGGGGAGTGGGGTACTGAAGCTTTCTTT
CASTYSDGEWGTEAFF
>.|14|TRBV5-6|TRBJ1-4|.
TGTGCCAGCAGCTTGAGGGGATTCTCTGAAAAACTGTTTTTT
CASSLRGFSEKLFF
>few|14|TRBV7-9|TRBJ2-5|TRBD1
TGTGCCAGCAGCTTACACCAGGGGGAGGAGACCCAGTACTTC
CASSLHQGEETQYF
>.|14|TRBV2|TRBJ2-7|.
TGTGCCAGCAGTGTGCAGATTCTTACCTACGAGCAGTACTTC
CASSVQILTYEQYF
>.|14|TRBV5-1|TRBJ2-2|.
TGCGCCAGCAGCTTGGAAGCCTTCACCGGGGAGCTGTTTTTT
CASSLEAFTGELFF
>.|13|TRBV7-9|TRBJ1-2|TRBD1
TGTGCCAGCAGATGGACAGGGGGCGATGGCTACACCTTC
CASRWTGGDGYTF
>few|16|TRBV4-2|TRBJ1-6|TRBD1
TGTGCCAGCAGCCGCGCGGACAGGGGGCTAGATTCACCCCTCCACTTT
CASSRADRGLDSPLHF
>.|15|TRBV6-1|TRBJ1-1|.
TGTGCCAGCAGTGAGCCCGGGACTGTGAACACTGAAGCTTTCTTT
CASSEPGTVNTEAFF
>few|19|TRBV4-1|TRBJ2-1|TRBD2
TGCGCCAGCAGCCGAACCGGGACTAGCGGGGGGGCTTTATACAATGAGCAGTTCTTC
CASSRTGTSGGALYNEQFF
>.|13|TRBV2|TRBJ2-5|.
TGTGCCAGCTTTGGCCAGGCGGGAGAGACCCAGTACTTC
CASFGQAGETQYF
>.|17|TRBV15|TRBJ1-1|.
TGTGCCACCAGCAGAGAGATTGCGGGCGGATTGAACACTGAAGCTTTCTTT
CATSREIAGGLNTEAFF